Listed here are 12 T cell receptor beta chains from one sample, sequenced in a study of T-cell reconstitution after alpha-beta-depleted transplantation in children. This sample's TCRbeta library carried unique molecular identifier barcodes. MiXCR, run by TCRdb on the PCR reads, gives a single entry per CDR3 protein. The sample consists of roughly 500,000 distinct CDR3 sequences, approximately 30% of them appearing once. The sequencing here drew on PBMCs from the stem cell graft donor, taken from the stem cell graft. These receptors all stem from a human donor who donated a stem cell graft to a child with aplastic anemia.

The chain couples TRBV13 to TRBJ1-5, with a weak D call TRBD1 (6 bases). V was cut by 5 bases and J by 11 bases, with 13 bases left in between. This CDR3 has 12 residues. Looked up from germline, CDR1 is PRHDT and CDR2 is FYEKMQ (reference sequence). DNA of the CDR3: TGTGCCAGCAGCACAGGGCAAGGTTCCCAGCATTTT. This codes for CASSTGQGSQHF.

In its sample, this clonotype was seen many times. A junction boundary mismatches the germline segment, possibly from a read error. V usage is TRBV4-3 and J usage is TRBJ2-7, with 10 nucleotides matching TRBD2. Germline assignment: CDR1 LGHNA and CDR2 YSLEER. The CDR3 loop spans 15 amino acids. The DNA of the CDR3 is TGTGCCAGCAGCCCAGGACTAGCGGTAACCTACGAGCAGTACTTC. It codes for CASSPGLAVTYEQYF.

This clonotype was seen a few times. The chain carries TRBV30 and TRBJ1-5; tentatively, D is TRBD1 (6 bases). Germline V gives CDR1 GTSNPN, CDR2 SVGIG (reference sequence). The CDR3 has 15 residues. The germline V and J ends were trimmed by 5 bases and 1 base, with 15 bases remaining between them. This CDR3 is CAWHVGGESNQPQHF. Written as DNA, the CDR3 is TGTGCCTGGCATGTAGGGGGTGAGAGCAATCAGCCCCAGCATTTT.

This clonotype occurred a few times. The V and J genes are TRBV12-3 or TRBV12-4 and TRBJ1-1, with 7 bases that match TRBD1. This CDR3 is 14 amino acids long. V lost 7 bases and J lost 0; bases outside the gene matches: 5. The CDR3 nucleotides read TGTGCCAGCACCGCCGGACAGGTGAACACTGAAGCTTTCTTT. It codes for CASTAGQVNTEAFF.

The CDR3 sequence is CASSLSGLAGPRQFF. CDR3 nucleotide sequence: TGTGCCAGCAGCTTGTCGGGACTAGCGGGACCCCGGCAGTTCTTC. The chain has TRBV7-2 and TRBJ2-1, with 13 bases aligning to TRBD2. The CDR3 has 15 residues. Germline trimming cut 3 bases from V and 12 bases from J; bases unmatched to any gene: 8. Germline V CDR1 and CDR2: SGHTA, FQGNSA.

The sample holds a few counts of this clonotype. This rearrangement joins TRBV15 to TRBJ2-1, with 13 bases aligning to TRBD2. V was pared by 1 base and J by 13 bases, with 7 bases of the junction left unmatched. This CDR3 comprises 15 residues. Germline CDR1 reads LNHNV; CDR2 reads YYDKDF (reference sequence). CDR3 residues: CATSRGGLAGEIQFF. The CDR3, as DNA: TGTGCCACCAGCAGAGGAGGACTAGCGGGAGAAATACAGTTCTTC.

This clonotype turned up a few times. This chain connects TRBV7-2 to TRBJ1-4, with D unclear. Germline V CDR1 and CDR2: SGHTA, FQGNSA. The V end lost 5 bases, the J end lost 0 bases, and 7 bases lay between the germline ends. The CDR3 runs to 14 residues. In DNA, the CDR3 is TGTGCCAGCAGCCGAGCTGCAACTAATGAAAAACTGTTTTTT. Protein: CASSRAATNEKLFF.

This clonotype was counted only a few times. The chain links TRBV21-1 to TRBJ2-7; the D call of TRBD1 is as the table states it, not checked on the DNA. TRBV21-1 is given as a pseudogene. There are 14 residues in the CDR3. The DNA of the CDR3 is TGTGCCAGCAGCAAAGGGGGGGGCGAGGACGAGCAGTACGTC. Translation: CASSKGGGEDEQYV.

This clonotype has only a few counts. The V gene is TRBV27, the J gene TRBJ2-3; D unclear. Germline V gene data show CDR1 as MNHEY and CDR2 as SMNVEV (reference sequence). Trimming left V 5 bases short and J 0 bases short, with 18 bases between. The CDR3 has 17 amino acids. The CDR3 is CASSTPQAWSSTDTQYF. For the CDR3, the DNA is TGTGCCAGCAGTACCCCCCAAGCTTGGTCTAGCACAGATACGCAGTATTTT.

This sequence joins TRBV30 and TRBJ2-1, with TRBD2 identical over 7 bases. V lost 0 bases to trimming and J lost 0 bases; unmatched junction nucleotides: 11. Germline V gives CDR1 GTSNPN, CDR2 SVGIG (reference sequence). CDR3 length equals 18 residues. This CDR3 reads CAWSVGGRAINSYNEQFF. The CDR3 DNA sequence: TGTGCCTGGAGTGTAGGAGGGAGGGCGATTAACTCCTACAATGAGCAGTTCTTC.

The chain recombines TRBV12-3 or TRBV12-4 with TRBJ2-6, with D tentatively TRBD2 (6 bases). The CDR3 covers 18 residues. Deletions cut 3 bases from V and 0 bases from J, with 15 bases between. The CDR3 spells CASSFGTGGSSGANVLTF. CDR3 DNA: TGTGCCAGCAGTTTCGGAACTGGGGGGAGCTCTGGGGCCAACGTCCTGACTTTC.

This clonotype turned up a few times. The J gene is TRBJ2-2, the V gene TRBV6-2 or TRBV6-3; 7 bases are a match to TRBD2. Germline V CDR1 and CDR2: MNHEY, SVGEGT. V trimming: 0 bases; J trimming: 5 bases; junction bases outside the gene matches: 6. There are 16 residues in the CDR3. The CDR3, as DNA: TGTGCCAGCAGTTACTCGACTAGCCGAGGGACCGGGGAGCTGTTTTTT. Translation gives CASSYSTSRGTGELFF.